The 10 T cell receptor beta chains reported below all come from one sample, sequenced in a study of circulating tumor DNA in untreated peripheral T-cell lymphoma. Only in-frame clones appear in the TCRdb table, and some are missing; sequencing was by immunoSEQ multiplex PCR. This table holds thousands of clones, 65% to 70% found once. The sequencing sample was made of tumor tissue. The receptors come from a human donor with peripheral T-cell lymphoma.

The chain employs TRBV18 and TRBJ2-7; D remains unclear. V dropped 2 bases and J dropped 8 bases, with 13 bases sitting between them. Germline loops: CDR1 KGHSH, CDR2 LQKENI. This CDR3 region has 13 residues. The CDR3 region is CASSPSGFHKQYF. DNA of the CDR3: TGTGCCAGCTCACCATCCGGTTTCCACAAGCAGTACTTC.

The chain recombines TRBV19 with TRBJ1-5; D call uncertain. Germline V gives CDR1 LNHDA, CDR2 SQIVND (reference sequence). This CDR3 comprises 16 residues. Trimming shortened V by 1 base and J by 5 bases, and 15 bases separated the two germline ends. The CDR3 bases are TGTGCCAGTAGTATAGGTCTTTGGGATGGCCATCAGCCCCAGCATTTT. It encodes CASSIGLWDGHQPQHF.

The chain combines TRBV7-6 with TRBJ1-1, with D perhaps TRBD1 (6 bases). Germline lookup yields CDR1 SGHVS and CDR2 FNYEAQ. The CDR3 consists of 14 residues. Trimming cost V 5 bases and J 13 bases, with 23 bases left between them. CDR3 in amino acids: CASSGGADGEVFFF. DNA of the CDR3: TGTGCCAGCAGCGGGGGGGCGGACGGAGAGGTATTTTTCTTT.

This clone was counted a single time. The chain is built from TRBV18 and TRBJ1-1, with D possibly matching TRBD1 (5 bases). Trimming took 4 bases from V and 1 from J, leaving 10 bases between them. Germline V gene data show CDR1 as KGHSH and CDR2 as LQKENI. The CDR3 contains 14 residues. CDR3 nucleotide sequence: TGTGCCAGCTCACTAGGGAGGGGGAACACTGAAGCTTTCTTT. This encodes CASSLGRGNTEAFF.

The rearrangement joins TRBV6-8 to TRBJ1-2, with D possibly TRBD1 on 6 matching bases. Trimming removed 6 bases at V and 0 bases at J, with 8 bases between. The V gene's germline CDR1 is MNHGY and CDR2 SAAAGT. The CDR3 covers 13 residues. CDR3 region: CASRDSSNYGYTF. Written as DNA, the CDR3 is TGTGCCAGCAGGGACAGCTCTAACTATGGCTACACCTTC.

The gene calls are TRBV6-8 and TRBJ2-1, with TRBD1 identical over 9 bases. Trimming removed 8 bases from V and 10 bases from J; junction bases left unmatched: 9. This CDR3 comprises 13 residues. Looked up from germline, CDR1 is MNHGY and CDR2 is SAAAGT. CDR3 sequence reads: CASSGTGSKEQFF. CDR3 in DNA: TGTGCCAGCTCCGGGACAGGGTCCAAAGAGCAGTTCTTC.

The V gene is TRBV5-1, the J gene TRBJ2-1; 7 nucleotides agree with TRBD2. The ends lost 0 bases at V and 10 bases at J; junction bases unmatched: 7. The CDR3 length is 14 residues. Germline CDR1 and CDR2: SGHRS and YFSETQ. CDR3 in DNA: TGCGCCAGCAGCTTGGGACTAGCCAGCGAGGAGCAGTTCTTC. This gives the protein CASSLGLASEEQFF.

The CDR3 DNA is TGTGCCAGCTCCGGTTCTAGCACAGATACGCAGTATTTT. It encodes CASSGSSTDTQYF. The chain uses TRBV2 and TRBJ2-3; D not certain. This CDR3 is 13 amino acids long. The germline V and J ends were trimmed by 8 bases and 0 bases, with 9 bases remaining between them. Looked up from germline, CDR1 is SNHLY and CDR2 is FYNNEI.

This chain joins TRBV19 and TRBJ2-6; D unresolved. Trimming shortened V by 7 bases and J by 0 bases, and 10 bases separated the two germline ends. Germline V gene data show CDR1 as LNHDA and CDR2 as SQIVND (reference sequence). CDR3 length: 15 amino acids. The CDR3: CASTGALSGANVLTF. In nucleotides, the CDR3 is TGTGCCAGTACTGGTGCTCTCTCTGGGGCCAACGTCCTGACTTTC.

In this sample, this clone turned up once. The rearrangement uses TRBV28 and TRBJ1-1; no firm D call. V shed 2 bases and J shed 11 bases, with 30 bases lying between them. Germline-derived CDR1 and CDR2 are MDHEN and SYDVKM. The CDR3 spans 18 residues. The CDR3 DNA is TGTGCCAGCAGTTTAAGGGTACGTCCGGCGACAAACGTGAGAGGGGCTTTCTTT. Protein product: CASSLRVRPATNVRGAFF.